This TCR beta chain was sequenced for a study of CD8+ T cells in alopecia areata. RNA was extracted and reverse transcribed into cDNA as the sequencing template. Produced via immunoSEQ multiplex PCR; TCRdb's table is partial and in-frame only. The sample consists of 110,000 to 150,000 clones, 58% of them appearing once. A word on this clone: Its target is unknown.

This CDR3 spans 15 amino acids. Germline lookup yields CDR1 SGHRS and CDR2 YFSETQ. Trimming stripped 1 base from V and 1 base from J, with 9 bases between. Study-wide results and limits: Greater clonality was observed in lesional scalp samples, especially alopecia totalis/universalis, versus normal scalp.

The receptor's source is a human donor with alopecia areata. The rearrangement joins TRBV5-1 to TRBJ2-1, with D maybe TRBD2 (6 bases). Sequencing was performed on CD4+ T cells sorted from blood, taken at week 0. The CDR3 loop reads CASSLLAGSYNEQFF. For the CDR3, the DNA is TGCGCCAGCAGCTTGTTGGCGGGGTCCTACAATGAGCAGTTCTTC.